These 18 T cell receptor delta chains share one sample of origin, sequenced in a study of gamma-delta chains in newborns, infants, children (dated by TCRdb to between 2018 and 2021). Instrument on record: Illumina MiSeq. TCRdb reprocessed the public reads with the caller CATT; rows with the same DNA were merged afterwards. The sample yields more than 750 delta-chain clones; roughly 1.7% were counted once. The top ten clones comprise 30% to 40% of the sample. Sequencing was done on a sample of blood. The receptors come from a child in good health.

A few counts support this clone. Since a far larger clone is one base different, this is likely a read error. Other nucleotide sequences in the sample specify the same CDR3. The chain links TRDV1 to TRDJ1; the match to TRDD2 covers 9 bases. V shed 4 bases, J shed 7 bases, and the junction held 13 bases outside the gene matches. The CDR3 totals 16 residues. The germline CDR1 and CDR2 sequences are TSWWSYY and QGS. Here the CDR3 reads CALGVPSYATRGKLIF. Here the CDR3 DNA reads TGTGCTCTTGGGGTCCCTTCCTACGCCACGCGCGGTAAACTCATCTTT.

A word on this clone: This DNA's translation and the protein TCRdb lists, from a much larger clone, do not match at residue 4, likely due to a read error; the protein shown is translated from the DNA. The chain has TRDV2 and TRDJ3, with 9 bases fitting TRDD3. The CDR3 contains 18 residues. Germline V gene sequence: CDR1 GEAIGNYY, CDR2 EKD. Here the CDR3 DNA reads TGTGCCTGTGGCACCGGGGATACGAGGTCCTGGGACACCCGACAGATGTTTTTC. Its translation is CACGTGDTRSWDTRQMFF.

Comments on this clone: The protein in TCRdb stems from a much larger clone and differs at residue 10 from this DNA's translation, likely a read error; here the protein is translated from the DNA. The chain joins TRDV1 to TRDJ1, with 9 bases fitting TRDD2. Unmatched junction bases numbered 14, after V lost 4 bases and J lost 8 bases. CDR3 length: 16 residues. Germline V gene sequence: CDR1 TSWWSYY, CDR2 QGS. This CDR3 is CALGVPSYAMRGKLIF. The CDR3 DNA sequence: TGTGCTCTTGGGGTCCCTTCCTACGCCATGCGCGGCAAACTCATCTTT.

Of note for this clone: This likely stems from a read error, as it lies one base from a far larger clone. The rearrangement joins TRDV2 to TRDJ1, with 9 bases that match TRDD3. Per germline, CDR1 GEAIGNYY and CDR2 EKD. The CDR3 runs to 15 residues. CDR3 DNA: TGTGCCCGTGACCTACTGGGGGACCACACCGATAAACTCATCTTT. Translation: CARDLLGDHTDKLIF.

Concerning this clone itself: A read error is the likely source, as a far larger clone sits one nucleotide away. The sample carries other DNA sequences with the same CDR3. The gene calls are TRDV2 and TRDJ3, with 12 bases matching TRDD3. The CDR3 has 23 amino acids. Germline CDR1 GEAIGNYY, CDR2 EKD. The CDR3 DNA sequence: TGTGCCTGTGACACCGCCGGCTGGGGTACTGGGGGATACCCCTCCTGGGACACCCGGCAGATGTTTTTC. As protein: CACDTAGWGTGGYPSWDTRQMFF.

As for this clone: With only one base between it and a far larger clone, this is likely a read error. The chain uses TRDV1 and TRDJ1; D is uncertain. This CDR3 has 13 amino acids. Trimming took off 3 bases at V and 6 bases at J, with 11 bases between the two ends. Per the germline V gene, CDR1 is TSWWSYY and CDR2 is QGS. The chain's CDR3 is CALGDPSLNKLIF. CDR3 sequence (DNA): TGTGCTCTTGGGGACCCGAGCCTGAATAAACTCATCTTT.

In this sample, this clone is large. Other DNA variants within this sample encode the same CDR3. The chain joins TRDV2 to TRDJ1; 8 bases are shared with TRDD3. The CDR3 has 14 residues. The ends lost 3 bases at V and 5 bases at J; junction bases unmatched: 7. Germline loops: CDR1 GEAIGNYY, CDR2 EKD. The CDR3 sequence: CACDGLGGSDKLIF. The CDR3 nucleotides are TGTGCCTGTGACGGCCTTGGGGGATCTGATAAACTCATCTTT.

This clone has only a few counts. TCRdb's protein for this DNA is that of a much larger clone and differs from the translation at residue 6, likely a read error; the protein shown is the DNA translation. CDR3: CACDETTGGKTRQMFF. The CDR3 region has the DNA TGTGCCTGTGACGAAACTACTGGGGGTAAGACCCGACAGATGTTTTTC. The J gene is TRDJ3, the V gene TRDV2, with 8 bases that match TRDD3. There are 16 residues in the CDR3. Trimming at V came to 3 bases and at J to 10 bases, leaving 10 bases not matched to a gene. Germline V gene sequence: CDR1 GEAIGNYY, CDR2 EKD.

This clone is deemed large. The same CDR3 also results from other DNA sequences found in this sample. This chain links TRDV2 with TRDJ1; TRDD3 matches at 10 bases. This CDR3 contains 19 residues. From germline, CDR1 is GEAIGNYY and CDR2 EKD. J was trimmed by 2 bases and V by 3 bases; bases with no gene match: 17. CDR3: CACDSVLTGGLERTDKLIF. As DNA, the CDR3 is TGTGCCTGTGACTCCGTCCTTACTGGGGGATTAGAGCGGACCGATAAACTCATCTTT.

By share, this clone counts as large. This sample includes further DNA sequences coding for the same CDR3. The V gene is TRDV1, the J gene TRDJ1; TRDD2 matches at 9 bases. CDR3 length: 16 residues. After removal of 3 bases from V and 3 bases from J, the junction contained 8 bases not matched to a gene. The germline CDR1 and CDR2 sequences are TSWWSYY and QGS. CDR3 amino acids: CALGEAFLQRADKLIF. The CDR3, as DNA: TGTGCTCTTGGGGAGGCCTTCCTACAGCGGGCCGATAAACTCATCTTT.

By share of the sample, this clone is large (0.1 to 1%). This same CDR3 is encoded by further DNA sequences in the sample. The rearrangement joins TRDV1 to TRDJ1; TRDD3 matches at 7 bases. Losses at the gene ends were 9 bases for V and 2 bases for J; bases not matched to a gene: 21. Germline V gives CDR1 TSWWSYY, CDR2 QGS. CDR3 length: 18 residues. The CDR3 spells CALPRRARLGRGTDKLIF. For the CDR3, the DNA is TGTGCTCTGCCCCGAAGGGCCAGACTGGGGAGGGGGACCGATAAACTCATCTTT.

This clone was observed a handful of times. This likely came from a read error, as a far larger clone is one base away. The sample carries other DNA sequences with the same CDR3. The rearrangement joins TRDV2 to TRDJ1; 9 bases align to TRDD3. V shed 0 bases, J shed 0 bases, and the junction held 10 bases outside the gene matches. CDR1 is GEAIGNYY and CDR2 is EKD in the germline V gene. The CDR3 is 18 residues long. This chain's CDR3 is CACDTLITGGYNTDKLIF. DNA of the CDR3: TGTGCCTGTGACACCCTGATTACCGGGGGATACAACACCGATAAACTCATCTTT.

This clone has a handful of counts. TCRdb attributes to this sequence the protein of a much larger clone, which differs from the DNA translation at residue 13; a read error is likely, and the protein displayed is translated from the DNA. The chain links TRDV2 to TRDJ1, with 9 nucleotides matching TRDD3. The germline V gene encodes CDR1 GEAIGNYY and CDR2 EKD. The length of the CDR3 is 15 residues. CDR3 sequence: CACDLLGDHTDKHIF. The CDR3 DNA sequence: TGTGCCTGTGACCTACTGGGGGACCACACCGATAAACACATCTTT.

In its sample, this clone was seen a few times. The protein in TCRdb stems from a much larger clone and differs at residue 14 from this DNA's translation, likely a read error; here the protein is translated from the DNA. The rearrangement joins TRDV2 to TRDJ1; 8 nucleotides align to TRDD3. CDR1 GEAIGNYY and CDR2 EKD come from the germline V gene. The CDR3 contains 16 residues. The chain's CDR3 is CASKVLGGSDTDKPIF. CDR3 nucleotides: TGTGCCTCTAAAGTACTGGGGGGATCGGACACCGATAAACCCATCTTT.

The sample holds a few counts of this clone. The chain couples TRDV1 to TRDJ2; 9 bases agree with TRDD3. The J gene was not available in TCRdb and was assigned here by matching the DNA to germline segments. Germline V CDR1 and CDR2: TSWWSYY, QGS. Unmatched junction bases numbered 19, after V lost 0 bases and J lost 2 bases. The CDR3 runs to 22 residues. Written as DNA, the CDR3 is TGTGCTCTTGGGGAACTTCGATCCTACCCGGGGATACGGCGGGGGTTGACAGCACAACTCTTCTTT. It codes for CALGELRSYPGIRRGLTAQLFF.

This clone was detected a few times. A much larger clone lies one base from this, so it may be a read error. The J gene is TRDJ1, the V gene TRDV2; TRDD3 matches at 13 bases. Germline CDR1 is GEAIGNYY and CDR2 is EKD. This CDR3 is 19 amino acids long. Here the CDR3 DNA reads TGTGCCTGTGACATGGTCCCTAGTACTGGGGGATACGACACCGATAGACTCATCTTT. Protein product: CACDMVPSTGGYDTDRLIF.

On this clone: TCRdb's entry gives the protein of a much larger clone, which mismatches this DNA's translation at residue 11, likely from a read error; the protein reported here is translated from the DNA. Here the CDR3 DNA reads TGTGCCTGTGACACCGTATCTGGGGGATACAATAGGACCCTCCAACTCATCTTT. The encoded protein is CACDTVSGGYNRTLQLIF. The chain employs TRDV2 and TRDJ1, with 11 bases that match TRDD3. The CDR3 spans 18 residues. Looked up from germline, CDR1 is GEAIGNYY and CDR2 is EKD. V gave up 0 bases and J gave up 9 bases; unmatched junction bases: 17.

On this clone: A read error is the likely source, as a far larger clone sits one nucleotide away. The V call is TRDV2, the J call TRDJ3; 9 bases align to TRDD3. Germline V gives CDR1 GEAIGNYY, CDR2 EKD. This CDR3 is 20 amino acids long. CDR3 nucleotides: TGTGCCTGTGATCTTGTACTGGGGGACATAAGCTCCTGGGACACCCGACGGATGTTTTTC. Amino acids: CACDLVLGDISSWDTRRMFF.